What follows are 20 T cell receptor beta chains derived from one specimen sequenced in a study of blood T cell repertoires in COVID-19. Profiled with immunoSEQ multiplex PCR; TCRdb holds only in-frame clones, not every one. The profile shows nearly 80,000 clones, approximately 78% of them singletons. The sequenced material came from peripheral blood. Source of these receptors: a woman in her sixties or seventies with acute or convalescent COVID-19.

The chain uses TRBV19 and TRBJ2-6; D is possibly TRBD2 (5 bases). V lost 7 bases and J lost 13, with 17 bases in between. CDR3 length equals 13 residues. Germline V gives CDR1 LNHDA, CDR2 SQIVND (reference sequence). The CDR3 DNA reads TGTGCCAGTAACCGAGGGCAGTGGGAGGTCCTGACTTTC. Translating gives CASNRGQWEVLTF.

V is TRBV3-1 (or the pseudogene TRBV3-2) and J is TRBJ2-2, with 10 bases identical to TRBD2. V shed 6 bases, J shed 0 bases, and the junction held 7 bases outside the gene matches. The CDR3 has 17 amino acids. The germline CDR1 and CDR2 sequences are LGHDT and YNNKEL (reference sequence). The CDR3: CASSFRTSGSNTGELFF. The CDR3 nucleotides read TGTGCCAGCAGTTTCCGGACTAGCGGATCGAACACCGGGGAGCTGTTTTTT.

The CDR3 sequence: CASSLEGQGSGQPQHF. The CDR3 DNA reads TGCGCCAGCAGCTTGGAGGGACAGGGATCCGGTCAGCCCCAGCATTTT. The chain carries TRBV5-1 and TRBJ1-5; 9 bases are a match to TRBD1. J lost 6 bases, V lost 0 bases, and 7 bases had no gene match. The CDR3 contains 16 residues. The germline V gene has CDR1 SGHRS and CDR2 YFSETQ. Based on the CDR3 plus reference TRBV5-1 and TRBJ1-5, the full variable domain is KAGVTQTPRYLIKTRGQQVTLSCSPISGHRSVSWYQQTPGQGLQFLFEYFSETQRNKGNFPGRFSGRQFSNSRSEMNVSTLELGDSALYLCASSLEGQGSGQPQHFGDGTRLSIL.

Many counts were recorded for this clone. V usage is TRBV7-8 and J usage is TRBJ1-1; a possible D gene is TRBD1 (6 bases). The germline CDR1 and CDR2 sequences are SGHVS and FQNEAQ. The CDR3 runs 15 residues. Trimming stripped 1 base from V and 0 bases from J, with 9 bases between. The CDR3 sequence: CASSLGQVMNTEAFF. The CDR3 coding sequence is TGTGCCAGCAGCTTAGGACAGGTCATGAACACTGAAGCTTTCTTT. Full variable domain (missing parts from reference TRBV7-8 and TRBJ1-1): GAGVSQSPRYKVAKRGQDVALRCDPISGHVSLFWYQQALGQGPEFLTYFQNEAQLDKSGLPSDRFFAERPEGSVSTLKIQRTQQEDSAVYLCASSLGQVMNTEAFFGQGTRLTVV.

The CDR3 reads CASRDRRGGTGQPQHF. The CDR3 DNA follows: TGTGCCAGCAGAGACCGCCGGGGAGGGACGGGTCAGCCCCAGCATTTT. The rearrangement uses TRBV2 and TRBJ1-5, with D possibly TRBD1 on 5 matching bases. The CDR3 is 16 amino acids. Per the germline V gene, CDR1 is SNHLY and CDR2 is FYNNEI. The ends were cut back, 6 bases at V and 6 bases at J, with 21 bases in the middle.

This clone was seen a few times. V usage is TRBV6-6 and J usage is TRBJ2-3; D not certain. The germline CDR1 and CDR2 sequences are MNHNY and SVGAGI (reference sequence). The CDR3 is 15 residues long. Deletions cut 5 bases from V and 1 base from J, with 13 bases between. In DNA, the CDR3 is TGTGCCAGCAGTCCGGTCTACGTAGGCACAGATACGCAGTATTTT. Translation: CASSPVYVGTDTQYF.

The chain has TRBV24-1 and TRBJ2-1, with 9 bases fitting TRBD2. This CDR3 has 17 residues. The V segment lost 3 bases and the J segment 2 bases; nucleotides outside the gene matches: 7. Germline V gene sequence: CDR1 KGHDR, CDR2 SFDVKD. In nucleotides, the CDR3 is TGTGCCACCAGTGATCTTCAGACTAGCGGAGCCTACAATGAGCAGTTCTTC. Protein sequence: CATSDLQTSGAYNEQFF.

CDR3 in DNA: TGTGCCACCAGTGATTTGCTCAACCCGGGACTAGCGGGCACACTAGCCAAAAACATTCAGTACTTC. It encodes CATSDLLNPGLAGTLAKNIQYF. V gene TRBV24-1 combines with J gene TRBJ2-4; 12 bases match TRBD2. The CDR3 is made up of 22 amino acids. Germline lookup yields CDR1 KGHDR and CDR2 SFDVKD. The ends lost 0 bases at V and 0 bases at J; junction bases unmatched: 14.

V and J are TRBV3-1 (or the pseudogene TRBV3-2) and TRBJ2-4; a possible D gene is TRBD1 (5 bases). Germline V gives CDR1 LGHDT, CDR2 YNNKEL (reference sequence). There are 18 residues in the CDR3. With 0 bases removed from V and 7 bases from J, the gap between germline ends came to 22 bases. Written as DNA, the CDR3 is TGTGCCAGCAGCCAAGAAATGGACACATGGACCGCGACCAACATTCAGTACTTC. Protein product: CASSQEMDTWTATNIQYF.

This clone was detected only a few times. V usage is TRBV6-6 and J usage is TRBJ2-1; TRBD2 matches at 8 bases. Germline-derived CDR1 and CDR2 are MNHNY and SVGAGI (reference sequence). CDR3 size: 15 residues. The ends lost 4 bases at V and 6 bases at J; junction bases unmatched: 8. CDR3 region: CASSLVREGGNEQFF. The CDR3 DNA reads TGTGCCAGCAGTTTAGTACGGGAGGGGGGCAATGAGCAGTTCTTC.

V gene TRBV19 combines with J gene TRBJ2-7, with D possibly TRBD2 on 5 matching bases. This CDR3 has 11 residues. The germline gives CDR1 LNHDA, CDR2 SQIVND (reference sequence). V lost 6 bases to trimming and J lost 7 bases, with 10 bases between them. Here the CDR3 DNA reads TGTGCCAGTAGCAACGGGGTTGAGCAGTACTTC. This codes for CASSNGVEQYF.

V gene TRBV24-1 combines with J gene TRBJ2-3; 9 positions agree with TRBD1. Per germline, CDR1 KGHDR and CDR2 SFDVKD. J was trimmed by 5 bases and V by 3 bases; bases with no gene match: 11. This CDR3 contains 17 residues. CDR3 protein: CATSDRRPGQGVDTQYF. The CDR3 DNA reads as TGTGCCACCAGTGATCGACGACCGGGACAGGGTGTAGATACGCAGTATTTT.

V and J are TRBV30 and TRBJ2-3, with D perhaps TRBD1 (6 bases). Germline loops: CDR1 GTSNPN, CDR2 SVGIG (reference sequence). The CDR3 loop spans 16 amino acids. V lost 2 bases, J lost 1 base, and 16 bases lay in between. The CDR3, as DNA: TGTGCCTGGAGTTCCAGGAGGTCAGGGGGCACAGATACGCAGTATTTT. This codes for CAWSSRRSGGTDTQYF.

Only one count was recorded for this clone. The rearrangement uses TRBV18 and TRBJ1-1; 8 bases agree with TRBD1. With 3 bases clipped from V and 1 base from J, the junction kept 4 bases outside the gene matches. The germline gives CDR1 KGHSH, CDR2 LQKENI. This CDR3 is 15 amino acids long. CDR3 nucleotide sequence: TGTGCCAGCTCACCCAGGGGGCTTAGGAACACTGAAGCTTTCTTT. Translated, it gives CASSPRGLRNTEAFF.

This clone rates as medium-sized. CDR3: CASSPVGAANTDTQYF. The CDR3 DNA sequence: TGTGCCAGCAGCCCCGTCGGAGCGGCTAACACAGATACGCAGTATTTT. The rearrangement links TRBV7-3 to TRBJ2-3; perhaps TRBD2 as D (5 bases). CDR3 length: 16 residues. Per germline, CDR1 SGHTA and CDR2 FQGTGA. V lost 5 bases and J lost 2, with 17 bases in between.

The chain has TRBV10-2 and TRBJ1-1, with D uncertain. The CDR3 is 13 residues long. V lost 5 bases and J lost 8, with 15 bases in between. The V gene's germline CDR1 is WSHSY and CDR2 SAAADI. The CDR3 here is CASSLGRGGEAFF. In nucleotides, the CDR3 is TGCGCCAGCAGTCTCGGGAGAGGTGGCGAAGCTTTCTTT.

This clone appeared a few times. V is TRBV12-3 or TRBV12-4 and J is TRBJ2-1, with a weak D call TRBD1 (5 bases). Trimming stripped 5 bases from V and 9 bases from J, with 11 bases between. CDR3 length: 12 amino acids. The CDR3 DNA follows: TGTGCCAGCAGTAGCGCTAGGGGTGAGCAGTTCTTC. This sequence encodes CASSSARGEQFF.

The V call is TRBV5-6, the J call TRBJ2-5; 7 bases agree with TRBD2. The germline CDR1 and CDR2 sequences are SGHDT and YYEEEE. This CDR3 comprises 16 residues. Trimming at V came to 3 bases and at J to 5 bases, leaving 13 bases not matched to a gene. The CDR3 loop reads CASSYILGEGSETQYF. In nucleotides, the CDR3 is TGTGCCAGCAGCTACATACTGGGGGAGGGATCCGAGACCCAGTACTTC.

The chain carries TRBV24-1 and TRBJ2-6; D uncertain. Germline CDR1 reads KGHDR; CDR2 reads SFDVKD. The V end lost 4 bases, the J end lost 2 bases, and 11 bases lay between the germline ends. The length of the CDR3 is 16 residues. The CDR3 DNA reads as TGTGCCACCAGTGACCCTACTGGTCCTGGGGCCAACGTCCTGACTTTC. Its translation: CATSDPTGPGANVLTF.

The V gene is TRBV11-3, the J gene TRBJ2-3; no reliable D call. Germline V gene lookup returns CDR1 SGHNT and CDR2 YENEEA. The CDR3 spans 12 residues. V lost 5 bases and J 6 bases, leaving 9 bases between the germline ends. CDR3 DNA: TGTGCCAGCAGCCATACCCGGGATACGCAGTATTTT. This gives the protein CASSHTRDTQYF.